This T cell receptor beta chain was obtained from a study of cytomegalovirus exposure and HLA in healthy donors. Overall study results and limits: A later look showed TCR association rates differing by HLA locus, highest for DRB1 and lowest for HLA-C. One variant, a missense change in DCLRE1C, was linked in a later analysis to TCR beta V- and J-gene trimming. According to a later analysis, donors in an Asian-associated ancestry cluster reportedly had fewer N-insertions than the approximately 670-donor mean.

PCR used 60 Vbeta primers and 13 Jbeta primers. TCRdb keeps only in-frame clones here, not all; method: immunoSEQ multiplex PCR. The table includes roughly 190,000 clones, 75% to 90% detected once. Concerning this clone itself: Its specificity is unknown.

Trimming removed 6 bases from V and 3 bases from J, with 14 bases in between. CDR3 length equals 14 residues. Germline CDR1 and CDR2: MDHEN and SYDVKM. The material sequenced was PBMCs. The rearrangement uses TRBV28 and TRBJ1-2; the D is unclear. This clonotype was obtained from a boy younger than 10 in good health and CMV-seronegative. Here the CDR3 reads CASRNRGVDYGYTF. As DNA, the CDR3 is TGTGCCAGCAGAAACCGGGGTGTGGACTATGGCTACACCTTC.